This is a list of T cell receptor beta chains from one sample in a study of early T cells in non-severe SARS-CoV-2 infection. TCRdb re-called the 5' RACE reads through MiXCR, storing one row per CDR3 protein. The table includes 50,000 to 85,000 distinct CDR3 sequences, around 9% detected once. The sequencing input was whole blood. The receptor source for this set is an adult who was a healthcare worker with PCR-confirmed SARS-CoV-2 infection or an uninfected control (not recorded which). Both conserved end residues are part of each CDR3. A D gene is named only where the DNA matches it firmly. For some rows the clone size is stated as once, few or many, or as a class when expanded; others skip it.

size	D	V	J	CDR3	DNA
NA	TRBD2	TRBV4-2	TRBJ2-7	CASSQDGTSGSYEQYF	TGTGCCAGCAGCCAAGATGGGACTAGCGGGTCCTACGAGCAGTACTTC
few	NA	TRBV18	TRBJ1-2	CASSAIMEGYGYTF	TGTGCCAGCTCAGCCATAATGGAAGGCTATGGCTACACCTTC
many	NA	TRBV3-1	TRBJ2-5	CASSQLDRRETQYF	TGTGCCAGCAGCCAACTCGACCGACGAGAGACCCAGTACTTC
many	NA	TRBV27	TRBJ2-1	CASSLEEATNEQFF	TGTGCCAGCAGCCTTGAGGAGGCCACCAATGAGCAGTTCTTC
many	TRBD1	TRBV7-2	TRBJ1-2	CASSLGQGGGYGYTF	TGTGCCAGCAGCTTAGGACAGGGAGGAGGATATGGCTACACCTTC
many	NA	TRBV20-1	TRBJ1-4	CSARGQSVEKLFF	TGCAGTGCTAGAGGGCAGAGCGTTGAAAAACTGTTTTTT
many	TRBD1	TRBV27	TRBJ2-6	CASSWMTGGAGANVLTF	TGTGCCAGCAGTTGGATGACAGGGGGCGCAGGGGCCAACGTCCTGACTTTC
few	NA	TRBV30	TRBJ1-1	CAWSVGLRDTEAFF	TGTGCCTGGAGTGTGGGCCTTCGCGACACTGAAGCTTTCTTT
few	NA	TRBV7-9	TRBJ1-6	CASSSRDGNSPLHF	TGTGCCAGCAGCTCCCGGGACGGAAATTCACCCCTCCACTTT
many	NA	TRBV7-9	TRBJ2-5	CASSLAPDQETQYF	TGTGCCAGCAGCTTAGCTCCGGACCAAGAGACCCAGTACTTC
NA	NA	TRBV7-2	TRBJ1-5	CASSVDSLSNQPQHF	TGTGCCAGCAGCGTGGACAGTTTAAGCAATCAGCCCCAGCATTTT
NA	NA	TRBV20-1	TRBJ1-5	CSARRAGDRGNQPQHF	TGCAGTGCTAGAAGGGCAGGGGATCGGGGCAATCAGCCCCAGCATTTT
many	NA	TRBV9	TRBJ2-6	CASSIGPFGGGANVLTF	TGTGCCAGCAGCATTGGGCCATTCGGTGGCGGGGCCAACGTCCTGACTTTC
many	NA	TRBV4-2	TRBJ2-3	CASSQASGTDTQYF	TGTGCCAGCAGCCAAGCCAGCGGCACAGATACGCAGTATTTT
NA	NA	TRBV30	TRBJ2-7	CAGGASYEQYF	TGTGCCGGAGGGGCGTCCTACGAGCAGTACTTC
NA	NA	TRBV28	TRBJ2-3	CASSPTTGSTDTQYF	TGTGCCAGCAGCCCGACGACAGGCTCCACAGATACGCAGTATTTT
many	TRBD1	TRBV14	TRBJ1-1	CASSRRVAGGAMNTEAFF	TGTGCCAGCAGCCGGCGAGTCGCAGGGGGGGCGATGAACACTGAAGCTTTCTTT
many	NA	TRBV11-2	TRBJ2-2	CASRLPAGELFF	TGTGCCAGCAGATTGCCGGCCGGGGAGCTGTTTTTT
NA	TRBD2	TRBV2	TRBJ2-2	CASSGRLAGGSGELFF	TGTGCCAGCAGTGGGCGACTAGCGGGAGGCAGCGGGGAGCTGTTTTTT
few	NA	TRBV5-5	TRBJ2-5	CASSHGTAQETQYF	TGTGCCAGCAGCCACGGGACGGCCCAAGAGACCCAGTACTTC
many	TRBD1	TRBV29-1	TRBJ1-1	CSVDGQGYTEAFF	TGCAGCGTGGATGGACAGGGGTACACTGAAGCTTTCTTT
NA	TRBD1	TRBV11-2	TRBJ2-1	CASSLDRGQGYNEQFF	TGTGCCAGCAGCTTAGATCGAGGACAGGGATACAATGAGCAGTTCTTC
many	NA	TRBV5-1	TRBJ2-1	CASSPYDRNRGGIPLDEQFF	TGCGCCAGCAGCCCCTATGACCGAAACAGGGGGGGGATACCGTTAGATGAGCAGTTCTTC
many	NA	TRBV4-1	TRBJ1-2	CASSQETVANYGYTF	TGCGCCAGCAGCCAAGAAACAGTAGCTAACTATGGCTACACCTTC
many	NA	TRBV30	TRBJ1-5	CAWSVQVGSAQHF	TGTGCCTGGAGTGTACAAGTGGGCTCGGCCCAGCATTTT
few	NA	TRBV12-3/TRBV12-4	TRBJ2-7	CASSLGSQSEQYF	TGTGCCAGCAGTTTGGGCTCCCAGAGCGAGCAGTACTTC
NA	NA	TRBV7-2	TRBJ1-2	CASSLGHYGYTF	TGTGCCAGCAGCTTAGGACACTATGGCTACACCTTC
few	TRBD2	TRBV14	TRBJ2-7	CASSLGLARDYEQYF	TGTGCCAGCAGCCTTGGACTAGCGAGAGACTACGAGCAGTACTTC
NA	TRBD1	TRBV24-1	TRBJ2-5	CATSDAGTGKETQYF	TGTGCCACCAGTGACGCCGGGACAGGCAAAGAGACCCAGTACTTC
NA	NA	TRBV12-3/TRBV12-4	TRBJ2-5	CASSLSRLGGETQYF	TGTGCCAGCAGTTTATCGCGTCTCGGGGGAGAGACCCAGTACTTC
NA	NA	TRBV3-1	TRBJ2-1	CASSQNRAGGGEQFF	TGTGCCAGCAGCCAAAACAGGGCAGGGGGGGGTGAGCAGTTCTTC
many	NA	TRBV14	TRBJ2-1	CASSQFTGMSYNEQFF	TGTGCCAGCAGCCAATTTACAGGGATGTCCTACAATGAGCAGTTCTTC
many	NA	TRBV7-2	TRBJ1-3	CASSFGSLFVSGNTIYF	TGTGCCAGCAGCTTCGGCAGCCTTTTTGTCTCTGGAAACACCATATATTTT
few	NA	TRBV28	TRBJ1-3	CASSPTGFSSGNTIYF	TGTGCCAGCAGCCCGACAGGCTTTTCCTCTGGAAACACCATATATTTT
many	NA	TRBV7-2	TRBJ1-2	CASSLQKGEYGYTF	TGTGCCAGCAGCTTACAAAAGGGGGAATATGGCTACACCTTC
many	NA	TRBV2	TRBJ2-5	CASSSTATPIVGGTRRTQYF	TGTGCCAGCAGCAGCACCGCAACACCTATAGTGGGAGGAACTCGGCGGACCCAGTACTTC
few	TRBD1	TRBV7-3	TRBJ2-1	CASSPRGTGGNYEQFF	TGTGCCAGCAGCCCCCGCGGGACAGGGGGTAACTATGAGCAGTTCTTC
NA	NA	TRBV19	TRBJ1-4	CASSNTENEKLFF	TGTGCCAGTAGTAACACAGAGAATGAAAAACTGTTTTTT
many	TRBD1	TRBV20-1	TRBJ2-7	CSANSDRGYEQYF	TGCAGTGCGAATTCGGACAGGGGTTACGAGCAGTACTTC
many	TRBD2	TRBV7-9	TRBJ2-1	CASSPAGTHNEQFF	TGTGCCAGCAGCCCAGCGGGGACTCACAATGAGCAGTTCTTC
NA	NA	TRBV9	TRBJ1-1	CASSVGGAFYTEAFF	TGTGCCAGCAGCGTAGGGGGGGCTTTTTACACTGAAGCTTTCTTT
many	NA	TRBV18	TRBJ1-2	CASSPPNSQTINYGYTF	TGTGCCAGCTCACCACCGAATTCCCAGACAATTAACTATGGCTACACCTTC
NA	TRBD1	TRBV28	TRBJ2-7	CASSSHGQGRDEQYF	TGTGCCAGCAGTTCACATGGACAGGGCCGGGACGAGCAGTACTTC